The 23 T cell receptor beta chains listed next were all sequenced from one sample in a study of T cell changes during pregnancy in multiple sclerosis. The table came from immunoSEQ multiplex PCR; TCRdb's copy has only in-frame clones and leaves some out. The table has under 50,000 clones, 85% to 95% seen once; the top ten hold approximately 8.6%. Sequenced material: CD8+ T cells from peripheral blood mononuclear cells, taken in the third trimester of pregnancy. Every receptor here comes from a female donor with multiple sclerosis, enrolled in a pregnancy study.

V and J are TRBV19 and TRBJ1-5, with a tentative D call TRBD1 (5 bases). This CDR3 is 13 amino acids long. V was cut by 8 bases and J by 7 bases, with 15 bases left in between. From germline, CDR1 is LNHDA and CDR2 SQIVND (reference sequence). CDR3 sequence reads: CASGETASQPQHF. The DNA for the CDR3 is TGTGCCAGTGGAGAGACAGCGAGCCAGCCCCAGCATTTT.

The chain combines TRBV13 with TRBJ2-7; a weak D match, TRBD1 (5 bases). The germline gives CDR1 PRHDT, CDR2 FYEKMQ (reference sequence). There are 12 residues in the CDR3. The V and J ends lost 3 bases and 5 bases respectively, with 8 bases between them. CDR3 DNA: TGTGCCAGCAGCTTCGAGGACAACGAGCAGTACTTC. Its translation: CASSFEDNEQYF.

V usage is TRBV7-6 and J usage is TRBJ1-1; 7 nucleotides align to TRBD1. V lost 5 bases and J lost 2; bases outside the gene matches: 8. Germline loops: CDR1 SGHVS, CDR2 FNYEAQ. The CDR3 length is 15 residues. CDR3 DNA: TGTGCCAGCAGCAGATACGGGACAGATAACACTGAAGCTTTCTTT. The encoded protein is CASSRYGTDNTEAFF. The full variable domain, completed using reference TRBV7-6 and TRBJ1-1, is GAGVSQSPRYKVTKRGQDVALRCDPISGHVSLYWYRQALGQGPEFLTYFNYEAQQDKSGLPNDRFSAERPEGSISTLTIQRTEQRDSAMYRCASSRYGTDNTEAFFGQGTRLTVV.

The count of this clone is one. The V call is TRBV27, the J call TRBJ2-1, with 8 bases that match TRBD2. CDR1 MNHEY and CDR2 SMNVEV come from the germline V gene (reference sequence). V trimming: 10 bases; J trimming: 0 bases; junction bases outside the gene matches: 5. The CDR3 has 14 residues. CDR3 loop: CATTGTSSYNEQFF. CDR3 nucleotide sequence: TGTGCCACCACAGGGACTAGCTCCTACAATGAGCAGTTCTTC.

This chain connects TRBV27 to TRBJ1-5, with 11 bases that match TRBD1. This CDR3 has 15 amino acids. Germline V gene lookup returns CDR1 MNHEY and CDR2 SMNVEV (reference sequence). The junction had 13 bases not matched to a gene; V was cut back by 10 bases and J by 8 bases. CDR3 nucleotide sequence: TGTGCCACCAAAGGACAGGGGGCCACTGGGGAGCCCCAGCATTTT. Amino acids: CATKGQGATGEPQHF.

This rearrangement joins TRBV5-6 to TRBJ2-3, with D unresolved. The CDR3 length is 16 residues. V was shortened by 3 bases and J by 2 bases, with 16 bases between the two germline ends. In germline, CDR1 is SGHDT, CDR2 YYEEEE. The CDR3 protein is CASSSGSRGLTDTQYF. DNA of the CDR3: TGTGCCAGCAGCTCCGGAAGCCGAGGCCTCACAGATACGCAGTATTTT.

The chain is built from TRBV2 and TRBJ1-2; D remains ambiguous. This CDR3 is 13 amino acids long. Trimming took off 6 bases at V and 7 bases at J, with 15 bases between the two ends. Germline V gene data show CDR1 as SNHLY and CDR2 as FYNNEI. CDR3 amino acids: CASRYTPGFGYTF. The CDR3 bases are TGTGCCAGCAGGTACACCCCCGGGTTTGGCTACACCTTC.

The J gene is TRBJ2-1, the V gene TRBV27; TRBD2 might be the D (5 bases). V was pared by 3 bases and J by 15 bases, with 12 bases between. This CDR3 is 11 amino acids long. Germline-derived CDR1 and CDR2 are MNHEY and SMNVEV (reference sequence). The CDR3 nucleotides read TGTGCCAGCAGTTTCGGGGTGGCGATGTTCTTC. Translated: CASSFGVAMFF.

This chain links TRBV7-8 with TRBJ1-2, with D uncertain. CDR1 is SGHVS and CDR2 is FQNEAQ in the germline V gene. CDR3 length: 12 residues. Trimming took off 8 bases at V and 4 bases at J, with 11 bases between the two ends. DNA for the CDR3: TGTGCCAGCGGTACGGGAGGCTATGGCTACACCTTC. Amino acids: CASGTGGYGYTF.

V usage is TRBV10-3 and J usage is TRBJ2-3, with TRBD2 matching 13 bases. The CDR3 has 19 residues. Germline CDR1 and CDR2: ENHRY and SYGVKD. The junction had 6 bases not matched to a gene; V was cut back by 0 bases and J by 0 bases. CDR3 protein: CAISESGTSGEPSTDTQYF. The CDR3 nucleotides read TGTGCCATCAGTGAGTCGGGGACTAGCGGGGAACCTAGCACAGATACGCAGTATTTT.

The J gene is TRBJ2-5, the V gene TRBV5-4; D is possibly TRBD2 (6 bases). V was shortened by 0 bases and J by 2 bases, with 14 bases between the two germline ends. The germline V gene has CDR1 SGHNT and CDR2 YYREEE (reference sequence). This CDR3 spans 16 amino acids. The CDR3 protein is CASSLDLGGIQETQYF. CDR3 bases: TGTGCCAGCAGCTTGGACCTGGGAGGTATTCAAGAGACCCAGTACTTC.

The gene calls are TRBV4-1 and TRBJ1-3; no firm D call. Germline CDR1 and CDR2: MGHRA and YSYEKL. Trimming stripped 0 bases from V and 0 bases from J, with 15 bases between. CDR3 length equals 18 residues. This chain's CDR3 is CASSQESRLAGSGNTIYF. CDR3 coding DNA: TGCGCCAGCAGCCAAGAGAGCCGCCTGGCAGGCTCTGGAAACACCATATATTTT.

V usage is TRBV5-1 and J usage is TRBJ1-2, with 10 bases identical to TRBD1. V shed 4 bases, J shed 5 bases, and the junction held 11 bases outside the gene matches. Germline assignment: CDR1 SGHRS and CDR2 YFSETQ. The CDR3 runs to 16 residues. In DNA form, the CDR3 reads TGCGCCAGCAGCATTGGACAGGGGGAAGGCCCTTATGGCTACACCTTC. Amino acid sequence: CASSIGQGEGPYGYTF.

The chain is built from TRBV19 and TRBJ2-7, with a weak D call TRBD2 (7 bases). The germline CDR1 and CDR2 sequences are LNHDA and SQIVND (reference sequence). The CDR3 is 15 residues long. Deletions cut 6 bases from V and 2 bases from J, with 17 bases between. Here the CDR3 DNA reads TGTGCCAGTAGGCCGGCGGCGGGGGCTACCTACGAGCAGTACTTC. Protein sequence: CASRPAAGATYEQYF.

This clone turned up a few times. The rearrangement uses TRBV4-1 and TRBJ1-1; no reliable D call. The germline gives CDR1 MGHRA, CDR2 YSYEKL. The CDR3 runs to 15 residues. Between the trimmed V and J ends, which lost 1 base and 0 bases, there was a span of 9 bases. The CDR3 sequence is CASSQGVGVNTEAFF. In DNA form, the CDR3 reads TGCGCCAGCAGCCAAGGCGTCGGAGTGAACACTGAAGCTTTCTTT.

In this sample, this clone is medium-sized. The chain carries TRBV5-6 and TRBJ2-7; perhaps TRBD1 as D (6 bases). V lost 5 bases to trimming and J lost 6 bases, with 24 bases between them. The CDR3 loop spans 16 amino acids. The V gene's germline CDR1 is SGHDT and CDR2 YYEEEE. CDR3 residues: CASRFSGTTGSGEQYF. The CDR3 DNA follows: TGTGCCAGCAGATTTTCCGGGACCACAGGGAGCGGCGAGCAGTACTTC. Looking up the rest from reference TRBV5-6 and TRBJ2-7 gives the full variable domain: DAGVTQSPTHLIKTRGQQVTLRCSPKSGHDTVSWYQQALGQGPQFIFQYYEEEERQRGNFPDRFSGHQFPNYSSELNVNALLLGDSALYLCASRFSGTTGSGEQYFGPGTRLTVT.

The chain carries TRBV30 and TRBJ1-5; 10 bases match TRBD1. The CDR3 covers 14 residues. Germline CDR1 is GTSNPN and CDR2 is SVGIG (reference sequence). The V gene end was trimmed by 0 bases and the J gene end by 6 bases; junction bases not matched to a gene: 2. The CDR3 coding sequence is TGTGCCTGGAGTGTGGGGACAGGGGTTCAGCCCCAGCATTTT. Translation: CAWSVGTGVQPQHF.

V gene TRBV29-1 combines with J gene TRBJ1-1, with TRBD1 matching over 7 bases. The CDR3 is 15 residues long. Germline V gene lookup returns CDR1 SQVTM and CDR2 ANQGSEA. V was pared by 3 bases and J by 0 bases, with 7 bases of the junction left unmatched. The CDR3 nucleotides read TGCAGCGTTGACCCGGGACAGCACATGAACACTGAAGCTTTCTTT. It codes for CSVDPGQHMNTEAFF.

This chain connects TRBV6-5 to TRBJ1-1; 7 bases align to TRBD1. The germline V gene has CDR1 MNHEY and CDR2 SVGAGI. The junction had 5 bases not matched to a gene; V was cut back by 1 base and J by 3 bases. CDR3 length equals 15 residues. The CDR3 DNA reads TGTGCCAGCAGTTACTTGGCAGGGGGTGACACTGAAGCTTTCTTT. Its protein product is CASSYLAGGDTEAFF.

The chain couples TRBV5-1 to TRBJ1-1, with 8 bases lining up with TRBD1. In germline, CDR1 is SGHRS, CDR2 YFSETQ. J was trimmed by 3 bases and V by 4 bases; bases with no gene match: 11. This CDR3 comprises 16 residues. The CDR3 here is CASSHRQGRADTEAFF. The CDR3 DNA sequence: TGCGCCAGCAGCCACCGACAGGGGCGGGCGGACACTGAAGCTTTCTTT.

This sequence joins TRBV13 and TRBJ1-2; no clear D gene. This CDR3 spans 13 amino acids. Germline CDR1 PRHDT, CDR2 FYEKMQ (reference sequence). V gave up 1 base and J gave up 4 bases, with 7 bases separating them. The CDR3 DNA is TGTGCCAGCAGCTTAGCGGCGGTCTATGGCTACACCTTC. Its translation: CASSLAAVYGYTF. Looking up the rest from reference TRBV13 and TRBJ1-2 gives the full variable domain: AAGVIQSPRHLIKEKRETATLKCYPIPRHDTVYWYQQGPGQDPQFLISFYEKMQSDKGSIPDRFSAQQFSDYHSELNMSSLELGDSALYFCASSLAAVYGYTFGSGTRLTVV.

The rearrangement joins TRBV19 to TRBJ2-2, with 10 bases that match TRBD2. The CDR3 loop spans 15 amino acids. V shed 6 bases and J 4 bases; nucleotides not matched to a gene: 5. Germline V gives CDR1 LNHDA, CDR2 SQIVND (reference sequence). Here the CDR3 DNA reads TGTGCCAGTAGCTGGACTAGCGGAACCACCGGGGAGCTGTTTTTT. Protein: CASSWTSGTTGELFF.

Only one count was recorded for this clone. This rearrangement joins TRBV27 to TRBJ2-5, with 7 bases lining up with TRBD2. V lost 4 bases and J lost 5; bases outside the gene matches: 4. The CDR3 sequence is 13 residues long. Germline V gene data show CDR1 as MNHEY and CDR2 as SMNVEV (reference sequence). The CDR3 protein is CASSSAGEETQYF. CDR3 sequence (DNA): TGTGCCAGCAGTTCCGCGGGGGAGGAGACCCAGTACTTC.